Following are 17 T cell receptor beta chains from one sample sequenced in a study of T cells in tumors after PD-1 blockade. Sequencing used immunoSEQ multiplex PCR; TCRdb keeps in-frame clones, though not all of them. The table includes fewer than 35,000 clones, around four fifths detected once. Source: PBMCs, taken before anti-PD-1 treatment. The source is a human donor with basal cell carcinoma.

J is TRBJ2-3 and V is TRBV24-1, with D unresolved. This CDR3 contains 13 residues. Trimming took 5 bases from V and 7 from J, leaving 12 bases between them. CDR1 is KGHDR and CDR2 is SFDVKD in the germline V gene. CDR3 amino acids: CATSVRSWHTQYF. The CDR3 coding sequence is TGTGCCACCAGTGTAAGGAGTTGGCATACGCAGTATTTT.

This chain joins TRBV19 and TRBJ2-3; possible D gene TRBD2, 7 bases. This CDR3 has 16 amino acids. The germline CDR1 and CDR2 sequences are LNHDA and SQIVND (reference sequence). Trimming took off 4 bases at V and 3 bases at J, with 17 bases between the two ends. For the CDR3, the DNA is TGTGCCAGTAGTAACCCTAGGGGGAGGGGTACAGATACGCAGTATTTT. Residues: CASSNPRGRGTDTQYF.

The rearrangement uses TRBV14 and TRBJ2-1; D uncertain. This CDR3 is 15 amino acids long. The ends were cut back, 0 bases at V and 9 bases at J, with 15 bases in the middle. Germline V gene sequence: CDR1 SGHDN, CDR2 FVKESK. CDR3 protein: CASSQDNRRFGEQFF. The CDR3 nucleotides are TGTGCCAGCAGCCAAGATAACCGTCGGTTTGGTGAGCAGTTCTTC.

This chain joins TRBV5-1 and TRBJ1-1; D not resolved. Germline V gene lookup returns CDR1 SGHRS and CDR2 YFSETQ. V was clipped by 3 bases and J by 4 bases, with 13 bases between them. This CDR3 contains 14 residues. The DNA of the CDR3 is TGCGCCAGCAGCTGGACCAGTGCGGGCACTGAAGCTTTCTTT. This codes for CASSWTSAGTEAFF.

This clone was recorded once. The rearrangement joins TRBV4-1 to TRBJ1-5; TRBD1 aligns across 9 bases. This CDR3 contains 16 residues. Germline CDR1 is MGHRA and CDR2 is YSYEKL. The V segment lost 0 bases and the J segment 4 bases; nucleotides outside the gene matches: 4. CDR3 bases: TGCGCCAGCAGCCAAGATGGGACAGGGAGTAATCAGCCCCAGCATTTT. It is translated as CASSQDGTGSNQPQHF.

This clone was seen a handful of times. The gene calls are TRBV19 and TRBJ1-4, with TRBD1 as a possible D gene (6 bases). The CDR3 runs to 14 residues. CDR1 and CDR2 from the germline V gene are LNHDA and SQIVND (reference sequence). V was shortened by 1 base and J by 6 bases, with 9 bases between the two germline ends. The CDR3 DNA is TGTGCCAGTAGTATAGTCAGGGGTGATGAAAAACTGTTTTTT. It yields the protein CASSIVRGDEKLFF.

The chain couples TRBV2 to TRBJ2-1; D call uncertain. V was clipped by 3 bases and J by 1 base, with 13 bases between them. CDR1 is SNHLY, CDR2 FYNNEI, per germline. This CDR3 spans 16 amino acids. The CDR3: CASSDLPVSSYNEQFF. The CDR3 bases are TGTGCCAGCAGTGACTTGCCGGTCTCGTCCTACAATGAGCAGTTCTTC.

This clone has just a few counts. V usage is TRBV7-2 and J usage is TRBJ1-4; D gene ambiguous. The CDR3 spans 16 residues. V lost 5 bases and J lost 3, with 16 bases in between. The germline V gene encodes CDR1 SGHTA and CDR2 FQGNSA. The DNA of the CDR3 is TGTGCCAGCAGCGCACAGCCCCTACACGCTAATGAAAAACTGTTTTTT. Translated: CASSAQPLHANEKLFF. The full variable domain, with the rest looked up from reference TRBV7-2 and TRBJ1-4, is GAGVSQSPSNKVTEKGKDVELRCDPISGHTALYWYRQSLGQGLEFLIYFQGNSAPDKSGLPSDRFSAERTGGSVSTLTIQRTQQEDSAVYLCASSAQPLHANEKLFFGSGTQLSVL.

The chain carries TRBV9 and TRBJ2-3; maybe TRBD2 (7 bases). Trimming removed 3 bases from V and 5 bases from J, with 19 bases in between. The CDR3 contains 16 residues. The germline V gene encodes CDR1 SGDLS and CDR2 YYNGEE. CDR3 region: CASSGMGRGPRDTQYF. The DNA for the CDR3 is TGTGCCAGCAGCGGAATGGGGCGGGGGCCTAGAGATACGCAGTATTTT.

In its sample, this clone was seen once. The CDR3 DNA reads as TGTGCCAGCAGTTACGGAGTCACTGAAGCTTTCTTT. Translation: CASSYGVTEAFF. The gene calls are TRBV6-2 or TRBV6-3 and TRBJ1-1; D ambiguous. CDR3 length: 12 amino acids. Trimming left V 2 bases short and J 4 bases short, with 5 bases between. Looked up from germline, CDR1 is MNHEY and CDR2 is SVGEGT.

This clone has ten or more counts. The chain carries TRBV18 and TRBJ2-2; no firm D call. The CDR3 extends over 18 amino acids. The ends were cut back, 1 base at V and 2 bases at J, with 17 bases in the middle. Germline V lookup: CDR1 KGHSH, CDR2 LQKENI. The CDR3 DNA sequence: TGTGCCAGCTCACCACGTCAAACGAAAGATAGTAACACCGGGGAGCTGTTTTTT. Its protein product is CASSPRQTKDSNTGELFF.

The chain links TRBV18 to TRBJ2-2; the D is unclear. CDR3 size: 12 residues. CDR1 and CDR2 from the germline V gene are KGHSH and LQKENI. V was pared by 1 base and J by 4 bases, with 1 base between. For the CDR3, the DNA is TGTGCCAGCTCACCACTCACCGGGGAGCTGTTTTTT. This translates into CASSPLTGELFF.

The chain has TRBV5-5 and TRBJ2-7; weak D call: TRBD1 (6 bases). Trimming stripped 3 bases from V and 5 bases from J, with 15 bases between. The CDR3 length is 14 residues. Germline V gives CDR1 SGHKS, CDR2 YYEKEE (reference sequence). The DNA for the CDR3 is TGTGCCAGCAGCTCCCACGACAGGCTCAACGAGCAGTACTTC. It codes for CASSSHDRLNEQYF.

The V call is TRBV5-4, the J call TRBJ2-3; D is unresolved. The CDR3 consists of 15 residues. Germline CDR1 reads SGHNT; CDR2 reads YYREEE (reference sequence). The V gene lost 3 bases and the J gene lost 6 bases, with 17 bases spanning the gap. The CDR3 coding sequence is TGTGCCAGCAGCTCTCGGTCGAGGACCGCGGATACGCAGTATTTT. Translating it yields CASSSRSRTADTQYF.

A note on this clone: Other DNA sequences in the same sample also yield this CDR3. The V gene is TRBV4-1, the J gene TRBJ2-5, with 13 bases aligning to TRBD2. V dropped 4 bases and J dropped 4; count of bases not matched to a gene: 0. The CDR3 length is 14 residues. Germline V CDR1 and CDR2: MGHRA, YSYEKL. The CDR3 is CASSRTSGGETQYF. DNA for the CDR3: TGCGCCAGCAGCCGGACTAGCGGGGGAGAGACCCAGTACTTC.

V and J are TRBV9 and TRBJ1-1; TRBD1 aligns across 7 bases. CDR3 length equals 15 residues. Germline V lookup: CDR1 SGDLS, CDR2 YYNGEE. V gave up 4 bases and J gave up 1 base; unmatched junction bases: 7. The DNA for the CDR3 is TGTGCCAGCAGCCCCCAGGGGGTGGGGAACACTGAAGCTTTCTTT. Amino acid sequence: CASSPQGVGNTEAFF.

V is TRBV5-1 and J is TRBJ1-5; 9 bases fit TRBD1. Trimming took 5 bases from V and 0 from J; bases not matched to a gene: 3. CDR1 SGHRS and CDR2 YFSETQ come from the germline V gene. CDR3 length equals 15 residues. CDR3 protein: CASRRTGDSNQPQHF. The CDR3 DNA is TGCGCCAGCAGAAGGACAGGGGATAGCAATCAGCCCCAGCATTTT.